This T cell receptor beta chain is drawn from a study of blood T cell repertoires in COVID-19. Overall study context: PBMCs, B-cell-depleted T cells, or T cells were the source of the cDNA or gDNA that made up the material.

Germline V lookup: CDR1 SEHNR, CDR2 FQNEAQ (reference sequence). Between the trimmed V and J ends, which lost 3 bases and 2 bases, there was a span of 12 bases. The CDR3 totals 15 residues. Assay used: immunoSEQ multiplex PCR; TCRdb lists only in-frame clones, some missing. The table lists some 210,000 clones, around 80% of them singletons. Sequenced sample: peripheral blood. The chain employs TRBV7-9 and TRBJ2-3; a weak D match, TRBD1 (5 bases). The TCR originated in a man aged 45 to 65 with active or convalescent COVID-19. CDR3 sequence: CASSFWGPDTDTQYF. The CDR3 nucleotides are TGTGCCAGCAGCTTTTGGGGCCCCGACACAGATACGCAGTATTTT.